The entry below gives a single T cell receptor beta chain sequence along with its context. Its antigen is currently unknown. The diagnoses drew upon clinical symptoms, serum thyroxine and TRAb, thyroid ultrasound and orbital computed tomography. This entry comes from a study of T cells in Graves' hyperthyroidism and ophthalmopathy. CDR3 length: 16 residues. CDR1 is LNHDA, CDR2 SQIVND, per germline (reference sequence). V was pared by 6 bases and J by 4 bases, with 16 bases between. Findings of the study overall: Most clonotypes that expanded in the thyroid above 0.001 also showed up in blood. Ophthalmopathy, which appeared later, was predicted by the model a median 6.5 months before onset. Patients with ophthalmopathy were separated from those with stable hyperthyroidism by a 13 V-J model.

TCR beta CDR3 region amplification was performed from RNA transcripts. The TCR CDR3 was amplified in a first-round RT-PCR using the HTBI primer set. TCRdb used MiXCR to reprocess the multiplex PCR reads, holding one entry per CDR3 protein. The data show 450,000 to 700,000 distinct CDR3 sequences, approximately 44% seen once. The chain recombines TRBV19 with TRBJ1-6; D might be TRBD1 (6 bases). This clonotype originated in an adult woman with Graves' disease, either hyperthyroidism or ophthalmopathy (not recorded which). Sequencing input: peripheral blood or thyroid tissue (not recorded which). Here the CDR3 DNA reads TGTGCCAGTAGACCCCAGGACAGCTCATATAATTCACCCCTCCACTTT. Translated, it gives CASRPQDSSYNSPLHF. Complete variable domain (other parts from reference TRBV19 and TRBJ1-6): DGGITQSPKYLFRKEGQNVTLSCEQNLNHDAMYWYRQDPGQGLRLIYYSQIVNDFQKGDIAEGYSVSREKKESFPLTVTSAQKNPTAFYLCASRPQDSSYNSPLHFGNGTRLTVT.